What follows are 26 T cell receptor beta chains derived from one specimen sequenced in a study of blood T cell repertoires in COVID-19. Clones were read by immunoSEQ multiplex PCR, and TCRdb kept only the in-frame ones, dropping some. The sample has approximately 220,000 clones, about 83% seen once; the top ten hold less than 7%. The specimen was PBMCs or T cells enriched from blood (not recorded which). The receptors derive from a woman aged 40 to 50 who had recovered from COVID-19.

The chain carries TRBV9 and TRBJ1-4; the match to TRBD1 covers 7 bases. There are 15 residues in the CDR3. After removal of 3 bases from V and 4 bases from J, the junction contained 6 bases not matched to a gene. CDR1 and CDR2 from the germline V gene are SGDLS and YYNGEE. CDR3 loop: CASSARTGDNEKLFF. Here the CDR3 DNA reads TGTGCCAGCAGCGCCCGGACAGGAGATAATGAAAAACTGTTTTTT.

This chain uses TRBV18 with TRBJ1-4; D is ambiguous. The CDR3 has 13 amino acids. Germline values: CDR1 KGHSH, CDR2 LQKENI. The V and J ends lost 5 bases and 5 bases respectively, with 9 bases between them. CDR3 nucleotide sequence: TGTGCCAGCTCAGGCAGGTTAAATGAAAAACTGTTTTTT. Protein sequence: CASSGRLNEKLFF.

The V call is TRBV12-3 or TRBV12-4, the J call TRBJ1-5, with D perhaps TRBD1 (5 bases). V was shortened by 5 bases and J by 7 bases, with 9 bases between the two germline ends. The CDR3 runs to 12 residues. The CDR3 protein is CASSIDSQPQHF. CDR3 DNA: TGTGCCAGCAGTATAGACAGCCAGCCCCAGCATTTT.

The chain combines TRBV9 with TRBJ2-3; D is ambiguous. V lost 0 bases and J 0 bases, leaving 11 bases between the germline ends. The CDR3 loop spans 16 amino acids. Germline lookup yields CDR1 SGDLS and CDR2 YYNGEE. CDR3 residues: CASSVGPAGSTDTQYF. CDR3 bases: TGTGCCAGCAGCGTAGGACCAGCCGGGAGCACAGATACGCAGTATTTT.

This clone was seen a single time. The chain is built from TRBV21-1 and TRBJ2-7; the table's D call, TRBD1, was not checked against the DNA. TRBV21-1 has pseudogene status. The CDR3 spans 13 residues. The CDR3 DNA follows: TGTGCCAGCAGCCCAGGGGGCCTCTACGAGCAGTACGTC. Translating it yields CASSPGGLYEQYV.

The chain links TRBV9 to TRBJ1-6; D gene uncertain. Trimming took 2 bases from V and 4 from J, leaving 13 bases between them. The germline gives CDR1 SGDLS, CDR2 YYNGEE. The CDR3 runs to 16 residues. The CDR3 protein is CASSVGPSQYNSPLHF. The CDR3 coding sequence is TGTGCCAGCAGCGTTGGGCCTTCGCAGTATAATTCACCCCTCCACTTT.

The chain combines TRBV2 with TRBJ2-3; 13 bases map to TRBD2. Unmatched junction bases numbered 8, after V lost 6 bases and J lost 2 bases. Germline CDR1 and CDR2: SNHLY and FYNNEI. The CDR3 spans 17 residues. CDR3 amino acids: CASRMGLAGRITDTQYF. The CDR3 DNA reads TGTGCCAGCAGGATGGGACTAGCGGGAAGGATCACAGATACGCAGTATTTT.

The chain couples TRBV11-2 to TRBJ2-1, with D possibly TRBD2 on 6 matching bases. This CDR3 is built from 14 residues. The V gene lost 3 bases and the J gene lost 8 bases, with 14 bases spanning the gap. Germline CDR1 is SGHAT and CDR2 is FQNNGV. This chain's CDR3 is CASSLGLRGDEQFF. The CDR3 DNA sequence: TGTGCCAGCAGCTTGGGACTCCGAGGGGATGAGCAGTTCTTC. Variable domain in full (rest from reference TRBV11-2 and TRBJ2-1): EAGVAQSPRYKIIEKRQSVAFWCNPISGHATLYWYQQILGQGPKLLIQFQNNGVVDDSQLPKDRFSAERLKGVDSTLKIQPAKLEDSAVYLCASSLGLRGDEQFFGPGTRLTVL.

This clone has only a few counts. This rearrangement joins TRBV4-3 to TRBJ2-3, with D possibly being TRBD2 (6 bases). Germline V lookup: CDR1 LGHNA, CDR2 YSLEER. The CDR3 sequence is 16 residues long. V lost 2 bases to trimming and J lost 2 bases, with 14 bases between them. This CDR3 is CASSQRSAGTTDTQYF. Here the CDR3 DNA reads TGCGCCAGCAGCCAAAGGTCGGCGGGAACCACAGATACGCAGTATTTT.

V is TRBV2 and J is TRBJ2-6; 8 positions match TRBD1. Germline lookup yields CDR1 SNHLY and CDR2 FYNNEI. There are 20 residues in the CDR3. The J segment lost 0 bases and the V segment lost 6 bases, leaving 16 bases of the junction unmatched. CDR3: CASSSGRDGTGLSGANVLTF. The DNA for the CDR3 is TGTGCCAGCAGCTCCGGAAGGGACGGGACAGGCCTCTCTGGGGCCAACGTCCTGACTTTC.

The rearrangement links TRBV27 to TRBJ2-1, with 7 bases that match TRBD2. Germline CDR1 reads MNHEY; CDR2 reads SMNVEV (reference sequence). The CDR3 length is 15 residues. V lost 7 bases, J lost 1 base, and 7 bases stayed unmatched. CDR3 bases: TGTGCCAGCATCCCCCGAGCGGGGTCCTACAATGAGCAGTTCTTC. Translating it yields CASIPRAGSYNEQFF.

This clone was found many times. The V call is TRBV6-5, the J call TRBJ1-1, with D hard to call. Trimming removed 4 bases from V and 10 bases from J, with 16 bases in between. The CDR3 has 13 residues. Per germline, CDR1 MNHEY and CDR2 SVGAGI. The CDR3 loop reads CASSSPSDFSAFF. The CDR3 DNA follows: TGTGCCAGCAGTTCCCCGTCGGACTTTTCAGCTTTCTTT.

The CDR3 sequence is CASSQWASGKNFEQFF. CDR3 nucleotide sequence: TGTGCCAGCAGCCAATGGGCTAGCGGGAAGAATTTTGAGCAGTTCTTC. The rearrangement joins TRBV14 to TRBJ2-1, with 9 bases that match TRBD2. The CDR3 runs 16 residues. V dropped 2 bases and J dropped 9; count of bases not matched to a gene: 11. Per germline, CDR1 SGHDN and CDR2 FVKESK.

The chain uses TRBV9 and TRBJ2-3, with a tentative D call TRBD2 (6 bases). Germline V CDR1 and CDR2: SGDLS, YYNGEE. V gave up 2 bases and J gave up 1 base, with 11 bases separating them. The CDR3 totals 15 residues. The chain's CDR3 is CASSVPASGTDTQYF. CDR3 coding DNA: TGTGCCAGCAGCGTCCCGGCTAGCGGCACAGATACGCAGTATTTT.

The chain links TRBV2 to TRBJ2-2; 9 bases map to TRBD2. The CDR3 has 15 residues. The V segment lost 7 bases and the J segment 2 bases; nucleotides outside the gene matches: 5. Looked up from germline, CDR1 is SNHLY and CDR2 is FYNNEI. The CDR3 sequence: CASKEREVNTGELFF. The CDR3 nucleotides are TGTGCCAGCAAAGAGCGGGAGGTAAACACCGGGGAGCTGTTTTTT.

This chain joins TRBV7-9 and TRBJ1-4, with TRBD1 identical over 7 bases. V lost 5 bases, J lost 8 bases, and 8 bases stayed unmatched. The CDR3 loop spans 14 amino acids. Germline assignment: CDR1 SEHNR and CDR2 FQNEAQ (reference sequence). CDR3 protein: CASSPGTEREKLFF. In DNA form, the CDR3 reads TGTGCCAGCAGCCCGGGGACAGAGCGGGAAAAACTGTTTTTT.

The V and J genes are TRBV2 and TRBJ2-2, with TRBD1 identical over 7 bases. V was pared by 4 bases and J by 4 bases, with 6 bases of the junction left unmatched. This CDR3 is built from 15 residues. Germline CDR1 is SNHLY and CDR2 is FYNNEI. The CDR3 here is CASSGPGQATGELFF. The CDR3 DNA reads as TGTGCCAGCAGTGGCCCCGGACAGGCCACCGGGGAGCTGTTTTTT.

The chain employs TRBV5-4 and TRBJ1-1; weak D call: TRBD1 (5 bases). Trimming shortened V by 5 bases and J by 2 bases, and 10 bases separated the two germline ends. The CDR3 contains 13 residues. Germline values: CDR1 SGHNT, CDR2 YYREEE (reference sequence). The CDR3: CASRSTGNTEAFF. The CDR3 bases are TGTGCCAGCAGGTCAACAGGCAACACTGAAGCTTTCTTT.

The rearrangement uses TRBV4-1 and TRBJ1-1, with TRBD1 matching over 7 bases. The CDR3 length is 13 residues. The junction had 1 base not matched to a gene; V was cut back by 1 base and J by 5 bases. The germline CDR1 and CDR2 sequences are MGHRA and YSYEKL. The CDR3 loop reads CASSQAQGTEAFF. The CDR3 nucleotides read TGCGCCAGCAGCCAAGCACAGGGGACTGAAGCTTTCTTT.

This chain uses TRBV4-1 with TRBJ1-1, with TRBD1 matching 7 bases. The germline V gene has CDR1 MGHRA and CDR2 YSYEKL. Trimming took 4 bases from V and 2 from J; bases not matched to a gene: 4. The CDR3 consists of 14 residues. CDR3 sequence: CASSPRQGNTEAFF. The DNA of the CDR3 is TGCGCCAGCAGCCCCCGACAGGGAAACACTGAAGCTTTCTTT.

This clone was observed a single time. The chain combines TRBV28 with TRBJ1-1; unclear D gene. Germline loops: CDR1 MDHEN, CDR2 SYDVKM. The CDR3 runs 13 residues. V was shortened by 4 bases and J by 4 bases, with 10 bases between the two germline ends. The DNA for the CDR3 is TGTGCCAGCAGTTCCGGACTTCTCACTGAAGCTTTCTTT. Protein sequence: CASSSGLLTEAFF.

This clone was seen just once. The V and J genes are TRBV30 and TRBJ2-3, with D tentatively TRBD2 (6 bases). This CDR3 comprises 14 residues. In germline, CDR1 is GTSNPN, CDR2 SVGIG (reference sequence). V was shortened by 3 bases and J by 2 bases, with 12 bases between the two germline ends. CDR3 nucleotides: TGTGCCTGGAGCCAGGGACTTTACACAGATACGCAGTATTTT. This encodes CAWSQGLYTDTQYF.

This clone occurred once. The chain couples TRBV4-1 to TRBJ2-5, with D perhaps TRBD2 (5 bases). V lost 1 base and J lost 5, with 11 bases in between. Germline V gene data show CDR1 as MGHRA and CDR2 as YSYEKL. The CDR3 loop spans 14 amino acids. The CDR3 is CASSQGLAMETQYF. In nucleotides, the CDR3 is TGCGCCAGCAGCCAAGGGTTAGCGATGGAGACCCAGTACTTC.

This chain uses TRBV5-1 with TRBJ2-3, with 11 bases lining up with TRBD2. This CDR3 contains 12 residues. V lost 5 bases and J lost 12; bases outside the gene matches: 5. Germline V gene data show CDR1 as SGHRS and CDR2 as YFSETQ. DNA for the CDR3: TGCGCCAGCAGGGTAGCGGGAGGGCCACAGTATTTT. It yields the protein CASRVAGGPQYF.

The chain recombines TRBV5-1 with TRBJ1-4; 9 bases line up with TRBD1. Germline CDR1 is SGHRS and CDR2 is YFSETQ. The CDR3 length is 14 residues. V trimming: 4 bases; J trimming: 5 bases; junction bases outside the gene matches: 3. CDR3 coding DNA: TGCGCCAGCAGCGACGGGACAGGGAATGAAAAACTGTTTTTT. Translation: CASSDGTGNEKLFF.

The J gene is TRBJ2-7, the V gene TRBV11-2; D call uncertain. V dropped 3 bases and J dropped 3 bases, with 6 bases sitting between them. CDR1 and CDR2 (germline): SGHAT, FQNNGV. The CDR3 sequence is 12 residues long. CDR3 sequence (DNA): TGTGCCAGCAGCTTGGCAGTCTACGAGCAGTACTTC. It yields the protein CASSLAVYEQYF.